Each of the 9 T cell receptor beta chains below was sequenced from the same sample in a study of cytomegalovirus exposure and HLA in healthy donors. A multiplex PCR was run with 60 Vbeta primers and 13 Jbeta primers. Sequencing was performed with immunoSEQ multiplex PCR; in TCRdb, only in-frame clones are kept and a portion is missing. The table lists about 86,000 clones, about 77% of them singletons. The sample consisted of PBMCs. The origin of the receptors is a male donor in good health and CMV-seropositive.

This rearrangement joins TRBV27 to TRBJ2-3, with D perhaps matching TRBD2 (6 bases). Deletions cut 7 bases from V and 2 bases from J, with 10 bases between. The CDR3 is made up of 13 amino acids. Germline values: CDR1 MNHEY, CDR2 SMNVEV (reference sequence). CDR3 in amino acids: CASKQRVTDTQYF. As DNA, the CDR3 is TGTGCCAGCAAACAGCGGGTCACAGATACGCAGTATTTT.

The chain carries TRBV19 and TRBJ1-2; weak D call: TRBD1 (6 bases). V was cut by 4 bases and J by 3 bases, with 12 bases left in between. This CDR3 contains 14 residues. CDR1 is LNHDA, CDR2 SQIVND, per germline (reference sequence). For the CDR3, the DNA is TGTGCCAGTAGTACCACAGGGTCGCACTATGGCTACACCTTC. Its protein product is CASSTTGSHYGYTF.

This chain uses TRBV9 with TRBJ1-2; no clear D gene. V was cut by 0 bases and J by 4 bases, with 7 bases left in between. The CDR3 length is 13 residues. CDR1 and CDR2 from the germline V gene are SGDLS and YYNGEE. The CDR3 reads CASSVDSFYGYTF. CDR3 sequence (DNA): TGTGCCAGCAGCGTAGACAGTTTCTATGGCTACACCTTC. Filled out from reference TRBV9 and TRBJ1-2, the complete variable domain reads DSGVTQTPKHLITATGQRVTLRCSPRSGDLSVYWYQQSLDQGLQFLIQYYNGEERAKGNILERFSAQQFPDLHSELNLSSLELGDSALYFCASSVDSFYGYTFGSGTRLTVV.

This clone was seen ten or more times. The CDR3 loop reads CASSAVGGTNTGELFF. The DNA of the CDR3 is TGTGCCAGCAGTGCCGTAGGAGGAACGAACACCGGGGAGCTGTTTTTT. The chain employs TRBV6-4 and TRBJ2-2; tentative D call: TRBD2 (5 bases). Germline CDR1 and CDR2: MRHNA and SNTAGT. The CDR3 runs to 16 residues. The germline V and J ends were trimmed by 4 bases and 0 bases, with 12 bases remaining between them.

This clone appeared a few times. The J gene is TRBJ1-5, the V gene TRBV2, with 7 bases aligning to TRBD1. The CDR3 has 13 residues. Germline lookup yields CDR1 SNHLY and CDR2 FYNNEI. The trim removed 6 bases at V and 5 bases at J, leaving 4 bases unmatched. CDR3 in amino acids: CASRRTGDQPQHF. CDR3 coding DNA: TGTGCCAGCAGAAGGACAGGCGATCAGCCCCAGCATTTT.

The chain links TRBV6-6 to TRBJ2-3; D is possibly TRBD2 (5 bases). CDR1 and CDR2 from the germline V gene are MNHNY and SVGAGI (reference sequence). This CDR3 comprises 12 residues. The V end lost 7 bases, the J end lost 5 bases, and 10 bases lay between the germline ends. CDR3 residues: CASTGAVDTQYF. CDR3 sequence (DNA): TGTGCCAGCACCGGAGCGGTAGATACGCAGTATTTT.

This clone was counted between two and nine times. The chain uses TRBV19 and TRBJ1-1; perhaps TRBD1 as D (5 bases). V dropped 5 bases and J dropped 1 base, with 8 bases sitting between them. This CDR3 spans 13 amino acids. The V gene's germline CDR1 is LNHDA and CDR2 SQIVND (reference sequence). The DNA of the CDR3 is TGTGCCAGTAGTCGAACAGGGAACACTGAAGCTTTCTTT. This sequence encodes CASSRTGNTEAFF.

Only one count was recorded for this clone. This sequence joins TRBV28 and TRBJ2-2, with D possibly being TRBD2 (5 bases). V lost 4 bases and J lost 0, with 6 bases in between. The CDR3 consists of 14 residues. The germline CDR1 and CDR2 sequences are MDHEN and SYDVKM. Here the CDR3 DNA reads TGTGCCAGCAGTTCGGGGACGAACACCGGGGAGCTGTTTTTT. Its translation: CASSSGTNTGELFF.

V is TRBV28 and J is TRBJ1-3; no definite D call. Germline CDR1 reads MDHEN; CDR2 reads SYDVKM. V lost 8 bases, J lost 4 bases, and 9 bases lay in between. The CDR3 has 12 residues. CDR3 residues: CASAVAGNTIYF. The CDR3, as DNA: TGTGCCAGCGCTGTAGCCGGAAACACCATATATTTT.